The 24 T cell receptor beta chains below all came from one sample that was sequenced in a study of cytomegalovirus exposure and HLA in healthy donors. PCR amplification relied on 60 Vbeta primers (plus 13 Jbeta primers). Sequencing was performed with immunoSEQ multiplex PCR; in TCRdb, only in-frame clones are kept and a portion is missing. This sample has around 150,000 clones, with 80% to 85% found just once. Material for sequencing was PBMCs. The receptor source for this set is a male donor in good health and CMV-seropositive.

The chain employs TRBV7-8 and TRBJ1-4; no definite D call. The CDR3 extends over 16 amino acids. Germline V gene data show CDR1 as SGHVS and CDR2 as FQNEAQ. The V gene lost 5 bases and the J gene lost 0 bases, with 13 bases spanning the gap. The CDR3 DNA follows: TGTGCCAGCAGCCAGGAACAGTTGGCAACTAATGAAAAACTGTTTTTT. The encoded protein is CASSQEQLATNEKLFF.

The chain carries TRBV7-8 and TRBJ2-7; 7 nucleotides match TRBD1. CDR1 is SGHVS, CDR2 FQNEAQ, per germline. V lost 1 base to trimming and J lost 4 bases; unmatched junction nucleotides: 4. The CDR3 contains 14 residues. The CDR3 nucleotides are TGTGCCAGCAGCTTAGAGCCAGGGGGTTACGAGCAGTACTTC. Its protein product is CASSLEPGGYEQYF.

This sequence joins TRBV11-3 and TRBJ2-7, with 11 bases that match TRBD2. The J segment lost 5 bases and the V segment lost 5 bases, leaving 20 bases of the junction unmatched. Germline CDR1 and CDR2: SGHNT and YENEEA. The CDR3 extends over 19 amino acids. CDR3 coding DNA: TGTGCCAGCAGCGTCCACGGGACTAGCGGTTTATTATTCTGCCACGAGCAGTACTTC. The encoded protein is CASSVHGTSGLLFCHEQYF.

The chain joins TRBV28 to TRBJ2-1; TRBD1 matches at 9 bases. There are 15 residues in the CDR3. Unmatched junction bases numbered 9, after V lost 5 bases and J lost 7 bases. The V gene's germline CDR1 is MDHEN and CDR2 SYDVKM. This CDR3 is CASSRTGTGRNEQFF. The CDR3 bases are TGTGCCAGCAGTCGTACCGGGACAGGGCGGAATGAGCAGTTCTTC.

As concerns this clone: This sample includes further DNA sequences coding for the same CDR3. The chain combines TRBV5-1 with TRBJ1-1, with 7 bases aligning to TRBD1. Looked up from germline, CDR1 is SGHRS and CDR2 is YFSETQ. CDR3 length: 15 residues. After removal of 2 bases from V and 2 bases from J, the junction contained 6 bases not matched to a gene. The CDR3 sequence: CASSLTGTVNTEAFF. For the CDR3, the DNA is TGCGCCAGCAGCTTAACCGGGACAGTAAACACTGAAGCTTTCTTT.

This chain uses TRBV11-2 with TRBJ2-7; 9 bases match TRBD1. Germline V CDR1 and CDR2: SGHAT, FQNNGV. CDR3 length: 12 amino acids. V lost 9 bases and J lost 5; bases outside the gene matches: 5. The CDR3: CASGQGFHEQYF. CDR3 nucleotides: TGTGCCAGTGGACAGGGGTTCCACGAGCAGTACTTC. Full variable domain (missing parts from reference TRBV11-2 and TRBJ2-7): EAGVAQSPRYKIIEKRQSVAFWCNPISGHATLYWYQQILGQGPKLLIQFQNNGVVDDSQLPKDRFSAERLKGVDSTLKIQPAKLEDSAVYLCASGQGFHEQYFGPGTRLTVT.

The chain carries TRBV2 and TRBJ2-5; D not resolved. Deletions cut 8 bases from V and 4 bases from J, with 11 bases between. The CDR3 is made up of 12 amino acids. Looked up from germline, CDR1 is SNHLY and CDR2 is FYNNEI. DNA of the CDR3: TGTGCCAGCGTCGTCCTAGTAGAGACCCAGTACTTC. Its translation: CASVVLVETQYF.

The DNA of the CDR3 is TGTGCCAGCAGTAAATACAGGGGCAAACACTATGGCTACACCTTC. This gives the protein CASSKYRGKHYGYTF. V is TRBV6-5 and J is TRBJ1-2, with 7 positions matching TRBD1. This CDR3 has 15 residues. Trimming took 5 bases from V and 3 from J; bases not matched to a gene: 9. Germline CDR1 is MNHEY and CDR2 is SVGAGI.

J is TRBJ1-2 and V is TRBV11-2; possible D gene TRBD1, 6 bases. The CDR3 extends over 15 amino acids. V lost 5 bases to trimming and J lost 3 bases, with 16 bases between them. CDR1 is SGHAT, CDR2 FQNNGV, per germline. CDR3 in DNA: TGTGCCAGCAGCCGCGCACGGGACATCGACTATGGCTACACCTTC. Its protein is CASSRARDIDYGYTF. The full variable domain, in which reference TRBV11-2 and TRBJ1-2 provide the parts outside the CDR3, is EAGVAQSPRYKIIEKRQSVAFWCNPISGHATLYWYQQILGQGPKLLIQFQNNGVVDDSQLPKDRFSAERLKGVDSTLKIQPAKLEDSAVYLCASSRARDIDYGYTFGSGTRLTVV.

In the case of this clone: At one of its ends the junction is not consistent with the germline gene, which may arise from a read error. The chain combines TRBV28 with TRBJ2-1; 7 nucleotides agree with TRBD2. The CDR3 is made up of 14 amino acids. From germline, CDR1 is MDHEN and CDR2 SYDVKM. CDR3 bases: TGTGCCAGCAGTTTAGGACTAGACGGGTATGAGCAGCTCTTC. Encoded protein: CASSLGLDGYEQLF.

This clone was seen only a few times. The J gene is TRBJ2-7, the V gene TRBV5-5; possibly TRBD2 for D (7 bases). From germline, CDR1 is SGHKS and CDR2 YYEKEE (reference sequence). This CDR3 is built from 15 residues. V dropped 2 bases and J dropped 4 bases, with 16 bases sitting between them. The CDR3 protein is CASSFPGGDPYEQYF. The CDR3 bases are TGTGCCAGCAGCTTTCCGGGGGGCGATCCTTACGAGCAGTACTTC.

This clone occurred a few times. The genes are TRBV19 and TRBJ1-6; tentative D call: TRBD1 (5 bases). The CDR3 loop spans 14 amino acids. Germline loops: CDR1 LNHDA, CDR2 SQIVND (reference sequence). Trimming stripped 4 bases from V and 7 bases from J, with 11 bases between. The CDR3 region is CASSRSGWNSPLHF. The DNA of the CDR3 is TGTGCCAGTAGTAGGTCAGGGTGGAATTCACCCCTCCACTTT.

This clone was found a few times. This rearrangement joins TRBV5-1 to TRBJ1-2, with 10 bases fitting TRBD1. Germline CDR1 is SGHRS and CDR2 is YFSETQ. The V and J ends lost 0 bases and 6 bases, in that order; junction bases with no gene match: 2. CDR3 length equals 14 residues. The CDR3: CASSLVTGGDGYTF. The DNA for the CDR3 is TGCGCCAGCAGCTTGGTGACAGGGGGCGATGGCTACACCTTC.

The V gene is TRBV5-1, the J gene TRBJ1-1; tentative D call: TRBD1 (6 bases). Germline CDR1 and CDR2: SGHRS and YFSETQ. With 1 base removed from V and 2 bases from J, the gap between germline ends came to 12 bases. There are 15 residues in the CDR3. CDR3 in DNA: TGCGCCAGCAGCTTGAACACAGGGTTTAACACTGAAGCTTTCTTT. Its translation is CASSLNTGFNTEAFF. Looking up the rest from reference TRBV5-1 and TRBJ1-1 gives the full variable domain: KAGVTQTPRYLIKTRGQQVTLSCSPISGHRSVSWYQQTPGQGLQFLFEYFSETQRNKGNFPGRFSGRQFSNSRSEMNVSTLELGDSALYLCASSLNTGFNTEAFFGQGTRLTVV.

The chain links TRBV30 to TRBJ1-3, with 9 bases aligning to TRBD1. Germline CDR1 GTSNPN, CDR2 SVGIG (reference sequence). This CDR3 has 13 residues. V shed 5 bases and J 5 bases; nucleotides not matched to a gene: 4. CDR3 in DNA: TGTGCCTGGCTGGACAGGGGAAGAAACACCATATATTTT. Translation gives CAWLDRGRNTIYF.

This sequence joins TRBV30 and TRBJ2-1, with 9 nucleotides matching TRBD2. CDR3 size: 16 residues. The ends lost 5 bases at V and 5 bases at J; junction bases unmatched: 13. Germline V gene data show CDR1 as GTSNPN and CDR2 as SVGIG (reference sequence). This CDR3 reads CAWSTPHSGGNNEQFF. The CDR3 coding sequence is TGTGCCTGGTCTACCCCTCATAGCGGGGGAAACAATGAGCAGTTCTTC. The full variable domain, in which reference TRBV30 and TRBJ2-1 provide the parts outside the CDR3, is SQTIHQWPATLVQPVGSPLSLECTVEGTSNPNLYWYRQAAGRGLQLLFYSVGIGQISSEVPQNLSASRPQDRQFILSSKKLLLSDSGFYLCAWSTPHSGGNNEQFFGPGTRLTVL.

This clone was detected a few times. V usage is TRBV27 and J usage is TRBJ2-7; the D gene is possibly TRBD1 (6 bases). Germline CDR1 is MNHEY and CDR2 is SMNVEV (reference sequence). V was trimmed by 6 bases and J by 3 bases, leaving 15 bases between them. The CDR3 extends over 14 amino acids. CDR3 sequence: CASRQYQGNYEQYF. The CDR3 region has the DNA TGTGCCAGCAGACAATACCAGGGGAACTACGAGCAGTACTTC.

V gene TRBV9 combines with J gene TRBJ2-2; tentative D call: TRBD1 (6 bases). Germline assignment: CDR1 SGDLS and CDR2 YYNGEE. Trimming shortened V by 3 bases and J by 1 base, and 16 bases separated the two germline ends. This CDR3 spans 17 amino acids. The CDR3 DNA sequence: TGTGCCAGCAGCGAGGCACTCCCAGGGGAGAACACCGGGGAGCTGTTTTTT. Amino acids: CASSEALPGENTGELFF.

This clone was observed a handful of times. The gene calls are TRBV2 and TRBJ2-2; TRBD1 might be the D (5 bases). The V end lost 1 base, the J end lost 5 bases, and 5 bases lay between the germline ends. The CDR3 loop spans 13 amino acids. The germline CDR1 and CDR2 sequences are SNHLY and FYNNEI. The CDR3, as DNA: TGTGCCAGCAGTGAAGGACAGACCGGGGAGCTGTTTTTT. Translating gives CASSEGQTGELFF.

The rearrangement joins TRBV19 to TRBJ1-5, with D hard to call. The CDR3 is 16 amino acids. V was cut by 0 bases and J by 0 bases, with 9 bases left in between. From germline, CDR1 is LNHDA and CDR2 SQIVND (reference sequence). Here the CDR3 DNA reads TGTGCCAGTAGTATAGATGGGCCGAATAGCAATCAGCCCCAGCATTTT. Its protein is CASSIDGPNSNQPQHF.

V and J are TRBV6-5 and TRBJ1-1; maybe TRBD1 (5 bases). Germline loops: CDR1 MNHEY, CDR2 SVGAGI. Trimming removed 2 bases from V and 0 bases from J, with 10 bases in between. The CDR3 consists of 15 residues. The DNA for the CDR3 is TGTGCCAGCAGTTACGCGACAGCTTTGAACACTGAAGCTTTCTTT. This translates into CASSYATALNTEAFF.

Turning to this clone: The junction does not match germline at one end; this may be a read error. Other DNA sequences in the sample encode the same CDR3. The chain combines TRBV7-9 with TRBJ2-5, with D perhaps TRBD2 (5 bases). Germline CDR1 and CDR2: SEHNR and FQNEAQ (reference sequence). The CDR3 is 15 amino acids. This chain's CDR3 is CASSPRTGYQETQYF. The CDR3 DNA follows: TGCGCCAGCAGCCCGAGGACGGGGTACCAAGAGACCCAGTACTTC.

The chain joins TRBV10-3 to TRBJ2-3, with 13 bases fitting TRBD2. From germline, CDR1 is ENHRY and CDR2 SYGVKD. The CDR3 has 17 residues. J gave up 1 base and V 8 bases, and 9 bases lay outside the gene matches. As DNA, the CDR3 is TGTGCCATCGGTAGGACTAGCGGGGGTGTCGGCACAGATACGCAGTATTTT. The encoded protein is CAIGRTSGGVGTDTQYF.

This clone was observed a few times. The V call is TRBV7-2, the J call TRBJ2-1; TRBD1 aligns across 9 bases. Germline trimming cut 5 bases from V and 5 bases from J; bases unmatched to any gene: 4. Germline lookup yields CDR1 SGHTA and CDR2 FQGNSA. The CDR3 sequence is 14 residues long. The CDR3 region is CASSPGQGNNEQFF. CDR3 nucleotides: TGTGCCAGCAGCCCGGGACAGGGCAACAATGAGCAGTTCTTC. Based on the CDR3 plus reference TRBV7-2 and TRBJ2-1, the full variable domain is GAGVSQSPSNKVTEKGKDVELRCDPISGHTALYWYRQSLGQGLEFLIYFQGNSAPDKSGLPSDRFSAERTGGSVSTLTIQRTQQEDSAVYLCASSPGQGNNEQFFGPGTRLTVL.